This T cell receptor beta chain was observed in a study of regulatory T cells in long-lasting Graves disease. About the study: Positivity for TSH receptor antibodies plus over 5 years of antithyroid drugs meant persistent Graves' disease.

Arm-PCR of CDR3 regions and iRepertoire HTBI primers were used to build TCR beta libraries. TCRdb processed the multiplex PCR reads anew with MiXCR; each CDR3 protein has one entry. The table has around 500,000 distinct CDR3 sequences, less than 25% seen once. Overall study results and limits: Persistent Graves' patients possessed reduced TCR diversity relative to recently diagnosed ones. New patients shared roughly 960 public clonotypes, and persistent patients shared more, with a few thousand.

Ten or more counts support this clonotype. What it binds is unknown. The time point here: persistent/refractory GD, antithyroid drugs over 5 years with positive TRAb. RNA from PBMCs was the source of the TCR library. This TCR derives from a female donor with Graves disease. The sequences come from peripheral blood mononuclear cells (PBMCs), collected when the disease was refractory, from a patient treated with antithyroid drugs.

CDR3 bases: TGTGCCAGCAGCTTAGGAGGGGAAGGAACTGAAGCTTTCTTT. It encodes CASSLGGEGTEAFF. The rearrangement uses TRBV7-6 and TRBJ1-1; D is possibly TRBD1 (5 bases). Germline assignment: CDR1 SGHVS and CDR2 FNYEAQ. CDR3 size: 14 residues. V lost 1 base to trimming and J lost 5 bases, with 11 bases between them. Filled out from reference TRBV7-6 and TRBJ1-1, the complete variable domain reads GAGVSQSPRYKVTKRGQDVALRCDPISGHVSLYWYRQALGQGPEFLTYFNYEAQQDKSGLPNDRFSAERPEGSISTLTIQRTEQRDSAMYRCASSLGGEGTEAFFGQGTRLTVV.